Here is one T cell receptor beta chain with its context. Its specificity is unknown. Sequencing used immunoSEQ multiplex PCR; TCRdb keeps in-frame clones, though not all of them. The table lists 130,000 to 150,000 clones, roughly 86% of them singletons. CDR1 SGHNT and CDR2 YYREEE come from the germline V gene (reference sequence). The CDR3 extends over 13 amino acids. The ends lost 6 bases at V and 7 bases at J; junction bases unmatched: 7. The data originate from a study of cytomegalovirus exposure and HLA in healthy donors. General study points: Reports indicated that the classifier achieved high specificity and sensitivity in diagnosing cytomegalovirus status.

This TCR was recovered from a man between 18 and 29 years old in good health and CMV-seropositive. The sample was PBMCs. The chain combines TRBV5-4 with TRBJ2-1, with 7 bases identical to TRBD1. The CDR3 DNA reads as TGTGCCAGCAAAAGTCCAGGGGGTAATGAGCAGTTCTTC. It encodes CASKSPGGNEQFF.